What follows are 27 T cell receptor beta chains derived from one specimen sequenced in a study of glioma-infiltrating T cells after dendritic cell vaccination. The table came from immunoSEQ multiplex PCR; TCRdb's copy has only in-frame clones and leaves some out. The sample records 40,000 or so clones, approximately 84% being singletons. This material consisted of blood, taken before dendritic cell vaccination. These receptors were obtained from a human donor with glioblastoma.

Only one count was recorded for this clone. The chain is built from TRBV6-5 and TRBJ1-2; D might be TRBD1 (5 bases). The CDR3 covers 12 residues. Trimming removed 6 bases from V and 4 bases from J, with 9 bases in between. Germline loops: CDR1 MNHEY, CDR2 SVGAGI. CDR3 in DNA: TGTGCCAGCAGCAGGGAGGGCTATGGCTACACCTTC. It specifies CASSREGYGYTF.

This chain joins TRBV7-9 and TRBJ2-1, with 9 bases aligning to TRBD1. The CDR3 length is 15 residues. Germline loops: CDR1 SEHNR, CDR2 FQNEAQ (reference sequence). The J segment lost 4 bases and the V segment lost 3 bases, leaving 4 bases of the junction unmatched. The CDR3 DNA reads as TGTGCCAGCAGCTTCCGGGACAGGGCGTACAATGAGCAGTTCTTC. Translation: CASSFRDRAYNEQFF. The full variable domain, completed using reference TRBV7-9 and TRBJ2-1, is DTGVSQNPRHKITKRGQNVTFRCDPISEHNRLYWYRQTLGQGPEFLTYFQNEAQLEKSRLLSDRFSAERPKGSFSTLEIQRTEQGDSAMYLCASSFRDRAYNEQFFGPGTRLTVL.

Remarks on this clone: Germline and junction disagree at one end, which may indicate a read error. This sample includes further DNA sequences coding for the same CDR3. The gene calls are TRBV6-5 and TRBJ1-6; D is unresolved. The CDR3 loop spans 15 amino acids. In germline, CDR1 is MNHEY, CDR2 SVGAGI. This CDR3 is CASSYTETLNSPLHF. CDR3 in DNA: TGTGCCAGCAGTTACACGGAGACCCTAAATTCCCCCCTCCACTTT.

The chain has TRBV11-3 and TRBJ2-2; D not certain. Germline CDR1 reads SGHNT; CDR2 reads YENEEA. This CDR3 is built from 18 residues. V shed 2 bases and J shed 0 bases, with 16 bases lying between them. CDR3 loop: CASSLSYGESTNTGELFF. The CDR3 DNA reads TGTGCCAGCAGCTTATCATATGGAGAATCGACGAACACCGGGGAGCTGTTTTTT. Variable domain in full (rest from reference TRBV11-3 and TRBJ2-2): EAGVVQSPRYKIIEKKQPVAFWCNPISGHNTLYWYLQNLGQGPELLIRYENEEAVDDSQLPKDRFSAERLKGVDSTLKIQPAELGDSAVYLCASSLSYGESTNTGELFFGEGSRLTVL.

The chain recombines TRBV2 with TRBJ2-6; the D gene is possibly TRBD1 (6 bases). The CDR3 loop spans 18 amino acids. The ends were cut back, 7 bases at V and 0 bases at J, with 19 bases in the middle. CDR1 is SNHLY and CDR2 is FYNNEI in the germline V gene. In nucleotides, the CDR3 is TGTGCCAGCAACCCCGCGTGGACAGAAAGCTCTGGGGCCAACGTCCTGACTTTC. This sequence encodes CASNPAWTESSGANVLTF. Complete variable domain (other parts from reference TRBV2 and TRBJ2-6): EPEVTQTPSHQVTQMGQEVILRCVPISNHLYFYWYRQILGQKVEFLVSFYNNEISEKSEIFDDQFSVERPDGSNFTLKIRSTKLEDSAMYFCASNPAWTESSGANVLTFGAGSRLTVL.

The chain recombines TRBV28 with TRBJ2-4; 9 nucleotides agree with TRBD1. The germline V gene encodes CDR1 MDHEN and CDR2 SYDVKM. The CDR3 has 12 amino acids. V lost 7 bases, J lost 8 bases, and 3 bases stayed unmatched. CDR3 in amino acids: CASMDRGYIQYF. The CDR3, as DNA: TGTGCCAGCATGGACAGGGGATACATTCAGTACTTC. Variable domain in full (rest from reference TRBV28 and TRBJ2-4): DVKVTQSSRYLVKRTGEKVFLECVQDMDHENMFWYRQDPGLGLRLIYFSYDVKMKEKGDIPEGYSVSREKKERFSLILESASTNQTSMYLCASMDRGYIQYFGAGTRLSVL.

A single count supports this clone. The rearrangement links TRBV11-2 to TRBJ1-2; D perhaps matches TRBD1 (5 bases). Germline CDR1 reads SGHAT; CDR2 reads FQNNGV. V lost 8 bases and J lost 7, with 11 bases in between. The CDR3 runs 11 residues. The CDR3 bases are TGTGCCAGCTCCCAGGGTGGTGGCTACACCTTC. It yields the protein CASSQGGGYTF.

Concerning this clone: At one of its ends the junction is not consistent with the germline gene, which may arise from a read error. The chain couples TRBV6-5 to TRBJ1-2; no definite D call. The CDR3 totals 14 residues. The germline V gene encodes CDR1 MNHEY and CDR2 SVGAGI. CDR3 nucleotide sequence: TGTGCCATCAGTGTTTCGGGAGGAGGAGGTGGCTACACCTTC. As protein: CAISVSGGGGGYTF.

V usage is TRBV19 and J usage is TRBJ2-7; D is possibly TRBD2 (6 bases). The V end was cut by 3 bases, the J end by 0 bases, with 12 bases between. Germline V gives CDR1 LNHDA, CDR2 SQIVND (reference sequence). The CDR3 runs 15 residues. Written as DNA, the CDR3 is TGTGCCAGTAGTATTAGCGGTGATAGCTCCTACGAGCAGTACTTC. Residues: CASSISGDSSYEQYF.

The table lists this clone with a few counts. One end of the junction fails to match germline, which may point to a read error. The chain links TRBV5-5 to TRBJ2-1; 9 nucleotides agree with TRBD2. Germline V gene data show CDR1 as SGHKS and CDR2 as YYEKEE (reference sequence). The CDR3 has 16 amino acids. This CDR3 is CVSSVGSGGHYNEQFF. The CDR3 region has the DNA TGTGTCAGCTCCGTCGGGAGCGGGGGGCATTACAATGAGCAGTTCTTC.

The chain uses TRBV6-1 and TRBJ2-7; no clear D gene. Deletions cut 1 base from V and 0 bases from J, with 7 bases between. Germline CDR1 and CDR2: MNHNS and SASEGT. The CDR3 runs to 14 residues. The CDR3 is CASSEGANSYEQYF. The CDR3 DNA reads TGTGCCAGCAGTGAAGGGGCGAACTCCTACGAGCAGTACTTC.

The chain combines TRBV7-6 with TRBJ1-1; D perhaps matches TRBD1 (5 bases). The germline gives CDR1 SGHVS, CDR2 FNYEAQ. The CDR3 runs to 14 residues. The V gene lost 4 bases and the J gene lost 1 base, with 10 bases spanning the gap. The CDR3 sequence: CASSSLTGNTEAFF. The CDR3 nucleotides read TGTGCCAGCAGCTCACTAACAGGGAACACTGAAGCTTTCTTT.

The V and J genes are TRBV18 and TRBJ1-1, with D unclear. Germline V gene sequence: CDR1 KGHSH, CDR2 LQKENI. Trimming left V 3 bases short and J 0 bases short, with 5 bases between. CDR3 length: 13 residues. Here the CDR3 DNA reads TGTGCCAGCTCACCGGCGGTGAACACTGAAGCTTTCTTT. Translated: CASSPAVNTEAFF.

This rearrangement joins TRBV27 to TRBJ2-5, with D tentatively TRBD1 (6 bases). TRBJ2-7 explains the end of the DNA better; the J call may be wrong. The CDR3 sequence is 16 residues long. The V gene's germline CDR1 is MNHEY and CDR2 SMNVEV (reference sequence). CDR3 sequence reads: CASSFSGALSSYEQYF. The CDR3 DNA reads TGTGCCAGCAGTTTCTCAGGGGCACTGAGCTCCTACGAGCAGTACTTC.

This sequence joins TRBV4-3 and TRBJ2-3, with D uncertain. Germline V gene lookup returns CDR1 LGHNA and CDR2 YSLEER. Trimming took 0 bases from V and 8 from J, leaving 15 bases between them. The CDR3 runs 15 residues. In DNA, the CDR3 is TGCGCCAGCAGCCAAGATACTTTCCTACCAGGTACGCAGTATTTT. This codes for CASSQDTFLPGTQYF.

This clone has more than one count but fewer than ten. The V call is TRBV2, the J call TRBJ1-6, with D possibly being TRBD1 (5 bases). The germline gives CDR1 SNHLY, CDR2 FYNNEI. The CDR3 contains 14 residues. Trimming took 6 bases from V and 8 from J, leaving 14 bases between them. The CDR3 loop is CASRIEKGYSPLHF. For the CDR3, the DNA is TGTGCCAGCAGAATAGAAAAGGGGTATTCACCCCTCCACTTT.

The CDR3: CASSLERDSAETQYF. In DNA, the CDR3 is TGTGCCAGCAGCTTGGAAAGGGACAGTGCAGAGACCCAGTACTTC. The gene calls are TRBV7-8 and TRBJ2-5; 7 bases align to TRBD1. The CDR3 runs to 15 residues. Germline V gives CDR1 SGHVS, CDR2 FQNEAQ. V gave up 3 bases and J gave up 4 bases; unmatched junction bases: 8. Drawing the rest from reference TRBV7-8 and TRBJ2-5, the complete variable domain is GAGVSQSPRYKVAKRGQDVALRCDPISGHVSLFWYQQALGQGPEFLTYFQNEAQLDKSGLPSDRFFAERPEGSVSTLKIQRTQQEDSAVYLCASSLERDSAETQYFGPGTRLLVL.

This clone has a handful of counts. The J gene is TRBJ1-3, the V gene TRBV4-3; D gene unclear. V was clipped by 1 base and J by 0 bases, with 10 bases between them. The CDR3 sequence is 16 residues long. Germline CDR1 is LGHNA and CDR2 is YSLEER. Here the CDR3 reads CASSQGSGSSGNTIYF. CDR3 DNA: TGCGCCAGCAGCCAAGGTTCGGGAAGCTCTGGAAACACCATATATTTT.

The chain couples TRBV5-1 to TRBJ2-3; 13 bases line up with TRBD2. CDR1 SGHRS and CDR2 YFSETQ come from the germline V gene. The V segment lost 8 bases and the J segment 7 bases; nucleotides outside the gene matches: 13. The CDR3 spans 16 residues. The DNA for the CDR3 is TGCGCCAGTTCCGGGACTAGCGGGGCGGTGCAGTATACGCAGTATTTT. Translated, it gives CASSGTSGAVQYTQYF.

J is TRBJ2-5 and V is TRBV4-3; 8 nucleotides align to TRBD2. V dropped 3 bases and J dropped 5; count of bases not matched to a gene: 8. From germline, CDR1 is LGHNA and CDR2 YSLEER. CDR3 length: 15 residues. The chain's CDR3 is CASSHQPTSEETQYF. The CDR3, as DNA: TGCGCCAGCAGCCACCAGCCGACTAGCGAGGAGACCCAGTACTTC.

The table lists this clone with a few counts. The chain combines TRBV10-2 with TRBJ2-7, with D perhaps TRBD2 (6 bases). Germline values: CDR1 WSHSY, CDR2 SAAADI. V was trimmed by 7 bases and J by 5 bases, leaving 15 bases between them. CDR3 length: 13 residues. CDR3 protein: CASTTRGPDEQYF. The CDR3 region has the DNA TGCGCCAGCACGACTAGGGGTCCCGACGAGCAGTACTTC.

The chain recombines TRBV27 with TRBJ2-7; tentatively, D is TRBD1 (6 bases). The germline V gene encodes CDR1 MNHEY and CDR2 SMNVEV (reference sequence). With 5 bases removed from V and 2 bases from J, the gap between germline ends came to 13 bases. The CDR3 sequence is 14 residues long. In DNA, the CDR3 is TGTGCCAGCAGTAGCCGGGACATACCCTACGAGCAGTACTTC. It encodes CASSSRDIPYEQYF.

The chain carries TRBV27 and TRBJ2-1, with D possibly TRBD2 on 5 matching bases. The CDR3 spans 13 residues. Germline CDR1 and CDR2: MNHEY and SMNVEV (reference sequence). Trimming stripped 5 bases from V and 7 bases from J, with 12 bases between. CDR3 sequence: CASSIASGNEQFF. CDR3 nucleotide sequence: TGTGCCAGCAGTATAGCCTCGGGGAATGAGCAGTTCTTC.

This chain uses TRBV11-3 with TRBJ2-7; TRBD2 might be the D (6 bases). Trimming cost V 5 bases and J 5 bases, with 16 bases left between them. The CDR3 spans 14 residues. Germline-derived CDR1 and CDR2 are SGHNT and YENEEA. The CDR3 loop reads CASSLGRRGHEQYF. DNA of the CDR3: TGTGCCAGCAGCCTTGGGAGGAGGGGCCACGAGCAGTACTTC.

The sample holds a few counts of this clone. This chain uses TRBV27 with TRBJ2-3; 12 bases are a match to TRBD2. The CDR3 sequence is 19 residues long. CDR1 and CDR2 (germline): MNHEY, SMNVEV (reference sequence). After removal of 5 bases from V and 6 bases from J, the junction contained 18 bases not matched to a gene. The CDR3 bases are TGTGCCAGCAGTCTAAGGTCCCCGGGACTAGCGGGCCTCCTGGATACGCAGTATTTT. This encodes CASSLRSPGLAGLLDTQYF.

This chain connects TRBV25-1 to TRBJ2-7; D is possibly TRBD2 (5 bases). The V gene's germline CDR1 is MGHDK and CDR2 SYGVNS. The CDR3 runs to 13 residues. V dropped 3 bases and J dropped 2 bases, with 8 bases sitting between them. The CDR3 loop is CASSDPGAYEQYF. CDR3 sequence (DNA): TGTGCCAGCAGTGATCCCGGGGCCTACGAGCAGTACTTC.

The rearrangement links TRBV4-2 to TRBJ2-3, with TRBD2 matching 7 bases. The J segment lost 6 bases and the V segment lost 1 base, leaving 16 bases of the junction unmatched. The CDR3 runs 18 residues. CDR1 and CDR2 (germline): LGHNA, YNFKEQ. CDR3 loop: CASSQGLGLAVPGDTQYF. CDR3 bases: TGTGCCAGCAGCCAAGGGTTGGGGCTAGCGGTCCCCGGGGATACGCAGTATTTT.